This T cell receptor beta chain was recorded in a study of blood T cell repertoires in COVID-19. Study-level background: Sites across the United States, Italy and Spain contributed samples from acute and convalescent COVID-19. Nucleic acid was either cDNA or gDNA, and it came from T cells, B-cell-depleted T cells, or PBMCs.

Germline values: CDR1 SGHAT, CDR2 FQNNGV. The CDR3 contains 15 residues. V dropped 4 bases and J dropped 2; count of bases not matched to a gene: 3. Original handling: Amplified reference gene primers provided the basis for estimating nucleated cell counts. Produced via immunoSEQ multiplex PCR; TCRdb's table is partial and in-frame only. The V and J calls and the clone size are those of that table, but D and trimming were determined from the DNA. The table has roughly 220,000 clones, 70% to 90% seen once. Seattle patients were enrolled during active infection and followed longitudinally. Sequencing was done on a sample of peripheral blood. The sequence was collected from a woman between 50 and 59 years old with COVID-19, enrolled during active disease. The chain is built from TRBV11-2 and TRBJ2-1, with TRBD1 matching over 9 bases. CDR3 nucleotides: TGTGCCAGCAGCTCGGGACAGGGACCCTACAATGAGCAGTTCTTC. Its translation is CASSSGQGPYNEQFF.